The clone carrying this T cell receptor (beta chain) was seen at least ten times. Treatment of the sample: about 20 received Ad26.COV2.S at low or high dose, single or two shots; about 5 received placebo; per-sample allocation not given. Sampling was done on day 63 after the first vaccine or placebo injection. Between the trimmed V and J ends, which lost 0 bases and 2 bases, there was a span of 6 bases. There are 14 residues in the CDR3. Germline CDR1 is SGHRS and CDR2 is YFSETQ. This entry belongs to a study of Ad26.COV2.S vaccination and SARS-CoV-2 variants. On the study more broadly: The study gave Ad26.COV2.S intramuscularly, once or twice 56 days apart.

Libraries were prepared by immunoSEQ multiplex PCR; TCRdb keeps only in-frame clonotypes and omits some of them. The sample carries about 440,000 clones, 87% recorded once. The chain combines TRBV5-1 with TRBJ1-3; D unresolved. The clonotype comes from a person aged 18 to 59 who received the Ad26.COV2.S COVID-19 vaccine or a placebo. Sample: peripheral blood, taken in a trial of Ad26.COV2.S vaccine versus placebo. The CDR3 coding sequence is TGCGCCAGCAGCTTGGTGGCAGCTGGAAACACCATATATTTT. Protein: CASSLVAAGNTIYF.